This TCR beta chain was identified in a study of T cells in Graves' hyperthyroidism and ophthalmopathy (dated by TCRdb to between 2019 and 2020). Context from the whole study: Peripheral blood samples were taken at the time of initial diagnosis, prior to any treatment. To identify TCR V-J signatures that set the groups apart, the researchers used a discovery cohort of 100 patients, made up of about 44 with Graves' ophthalmopathy and about 59 with stable Graves' hyperthyroidism. An independent validation cohort of fewer than 20 hyperthyroidism patients and roughly 16 patients who later progressed to ophthalmopathy tested prospective prediction of ophthalmopathy. For training and testing, the roughly 100 patients in the discovery cohort were randomly divided in a 7:3 ratio. In over five Graves' hyperthyroidism patients, the study also compared T-cell repertoires from thyroid tissue with T-cell repertoires from blood. Once sampling was done, hyperthyroidism patients were given methimazole at a starting dose of 30 mg daily, whereas ophthalmopathy patients were given high-dose intravenous methylprednisolone. According to the paper, TCR Vbeta CDR3 sequencing was carried out on 135 peripheral blood samples, which came from under 50 ophthalmopathy, some 73 hyperthyroidism and about 17 progressor patients.

What the authors observed across the whole study: Ophthalmopathy was separated from stable hyperthyroidism by a 13 V-J signature model, with over 85% sensitivity and approximately 84% specificity obtained in cross-validation and 80%/75% obtained in testing. Blood samples also contained most of the expanded thyroid clonotypes (frequency above 0.001), which suggests that blood repertoires may reflect thyroid immune responses. Sample size was not statistically predetermined, and blinding of investigators to group allocation was not performed. In validation, progression to ophthalmopathy was predicted by the model with approximately 67% sensitivity and roughly 76% specificity, a median of 6.5 months before onset.

The germline V gene sets CDR1 to MGHRA and CDR2 to YSYEKL. V loses 6 bases, J loses 3 bases, and the germline ends lie 8 bases apart. The CDR3 runs 12 residues from the cysteine to the phenylalanine. The retained sequence is limited to the CDR3, 36 bases, with the frame set at the first base. A word on this clonotype: This receptor's antigen is unknown. One base away there is no much larger clone; base qualities are not given.

Moderately to severely active disease, a Clinical Activity Score of at least 3, a NOSPECS grade of at least 4, and a duration under 3 months were present in ophthalmopathy patients. Patients with uncontrolled infections, other autoimmune diseases, pregnancy or lactation were excluded. Clinical symptoms, serum thyroxine and TRAb, thyroid ultrasound, and orbital computed tomography formed the basis for the diagnoses. PBMCs were isolated from about 10 ml of fresh peripheral blood by Ficoll-Paque density gradient centrifugation. Total RNA was extracted with Trizol reagent, and quality was checked on an Agilent 2100 Bioanalyzer. TCR beta CDR3 regions were amplified from RNA transcripts. The first round of RT-PCR for the TCR CDR3 was performed with the HTBI primer set and the Qiagen OneStep RT-PCR kit. The libraries were constructed in a second round of multiplex PCR and then size-selected and purified. Paired-end sequencing of the libraries was performed with 100 bp reads on an Illumina HiSeq2000. In the source study's methods: Raw data were processed with SOAPnuke, discarding reads with adapters, uncalled bases, mean Phred below 15, or no exact constant-primer or identifier match. High-quality paired reads were merged with COPE v1.2.5, and unique nucleotide sequences were defined as clonotypes. MiTCR v1.1 was used to align clonotypes to the IMGT TRBV, TRBD and TRBJ reference segments. Only V-J combinations with frequency above 0.0001, covering 99% to 99.2% of repertoires, were analysed. A TCS score was defined as the ratio of F50 (clonal expansion) to E x V (chaos), with BLOSUM62-based TCRdist applied between CDR3 peptides within each V-J. Welch's t-statistics and random forest reduced roughly 500 V-J features to some 14, which were used in a naive Bayes classifier (R e1071). The public sequencing data were trimmed at Q25 with fastp and processed into clonotypes with MiXCR by TCRdb, which kept only in-frame beta chains. Duplicate CDR3 protein sequences are folded into a single record with the most common DNA and genes. The V and J calls and clone size come from TCRdb's table, not from the authors' own analysis. The sample yields around 300,000 distinct CDR3 sequences; roughly 13% were counted once. 34% of the sample comes from the top ten.

The TCR was taken from a woman aged 40 to 50 with Graves' ophthalmopathy. The rearrangement combines TRBV4-1 with TRBJ2-5; too little of a D gene remains to name it. The material sequenced was blood. CDR3 protein: CASRGTKETQYF. The nucleotide sequence is given as TGCGCCAGCAGAGGCACGAAAGAGACCCAGTACTTC.